Listed below are T cell receptor beta chains from one sample, sequenced in a study of shared T cell receptors in the human thymus. Data came from immunoSEQ multiplex PCR; TCRdb stores just in-frame clones and leaves some out. The sample has about 660,000 clones, roughly 88% seen once. The sample also formed part of further work on human thymus T cells.

Sample: thymocytes. These receptors all stem from a boy under two years old with a congenital heart defect. CDR3s include the opening cysteine and the closing phenylalanine or tryptophan. D genes are given only for firm matches. Clone size is given for some rows only: seen once, a few or many times, or a class if the clone is expanded.

>TRBJ2-6|-|TRBV30|-
CAWTGENSGANVLTF
TGTGCCTGGACGGGGGAGAACTCTGGGGCCAACGTCCTGACTTTC
>TRBJ2-3|-|TRBV7-8|-
CASTRITDTQYF
TGTGCCAGCACCAGGATCACAGATACGCAGTATTTT
>TRBJ2-2|-|TRBV6-6|-
CASMDSGGPGELFF
TGTGCCAGCATGGACTCCGGGGGACCCGGGGAGCTGTTTTTT
>TRBJ2-1|-|TRBV28|TRBD2
CASSLWWERALAGSIKNNEQFF
TGTGCCAGCAGTTTATGGTGGGAGAGGGCACTAGCGGGCTCAATCAAAAACAATGAGCAGTTCTTC
>TRBJ1-2|-|TRBV4-3|-
CASSQTIDEYGYTF
TGCGCCAGCAGCCAGACAATTGATGAATATGGCTACACCTTC
>TRBJ2-3|few|TRBV6-5|TRBD2
CASSSGTTSTDTQYF
TGTGCCAGCAGCTCCGGGACTACTAGCACAGATACGCAGTATTTT
>TRBJ2-5|-|TRBV15|-
CATSQGRGQETQYF
TGTGCCACCAGCCAGGGGAGAGGACAAGAGACCCAGTACTTC
>TRBJ2-5|-|TRBV18|-
CASSPPLWPQETQYF
TGTGCCAGCTCACCACCGTTATGGCCGCAAGAGACCCAGTACTTC
>TRBJ2-7|-|TRBV5-4|TRBD1
CASSSQGAYEQYF
TGTGCCAGCAGCTCACAGGGGGCCTACGAGCAGTACTTC
>TRBJ1-3|-|TRBV28|-
CASSLKQTRTGNTIYF
TGTGCCAGCAGTCTTAAACAAACAAGAACTGGAAACACCATATATTTT
>TRBJ2-4|-|TRBV6-1|TRBD1
CASSEGGTVPRPLNKNIQYF
TGTGCCAGCAGTGAAGGTGGGACAGTCCCAAGACCCCTAAACAAAAACATTCAGTACTTC
>TRBJ2-7|-|TRBV12-5|-
CASGLVLRERPSEPVYYEQYF
TGTGCTAGTGGTTTGGTACTGCGTGAACGACCAAGCGAGCCGGTTTACTACGAGCAGTACTTC
>TRBJ1-4|-|TRBV27|-
CASSLYPGGNEKLFF
TGTGCCAGCAGTCTCTACCCGGGGGGTAATGAAAAACTGTTTTTT
>TRBJ1-4|-|TRBV7-9|TRBD1
CASSLVGTGNEKLFF
TGTGCCAGCAGCTTAGTGGGGACAGGGAATGAAAAACTGTTTTTT
>TRBJ2-1|few|TRBV28|-
CASSLYSPGEQFF
TGTGCCAGCAGTCTCTACTCGCCGGGGGAGCAGTTCTTC
>TRBJ1-2|-|TRBV11-2|TRBD1
CASSLGHRGYGYTF
TGTGCCAGCAGCTTGGGGCACAGGGGTTATGGCTACACCTTC
>TRBJ2-1|-|TRBV27|TRBD2
CASSFSLAGDEQFF
TGTGCCAGCAGTTTTAGCCTAGCGGGCGATGAGCAGTTCTTC
>TRBJ2-3|-|TRBV4-2|-
CASSQDRGSGHPDTQYF
TGTGCCAGCAGCCAAGATCGGGGTAGCGGACACCCAGATACGCAGTATTTT
>TRBJ1-1|-|TRBV5-6|-
CASSLEAGPGTEAFF
TGTGCCAGCAGCTTGGAGGCTGGTCCAGGGACTGAAGCTTTCTTT
>TRBJ2-7|-|TRBV14|TRBD2
CASSQVLAGYEQYF
TGTGCCAGCAGCCAAGTGTTAGCGGGCTACGAGCAGTACTTC
>TRBJ1-1|-|TRBV6-1|-
CASTTGLDAEAFF
TGTGCCAGCACAACAGGGCTCGACGCTGAAGCTTTCTTT
>TRBJ2-1|-|TRBV6-5|TRBD2
CASSTSGNEQFF
TGTGCCAGCAGCACTAGCGGTAATGAGCAGTTCTTC
>TRBJ1-2|-|TRBV29-1|-
CSVENRQNYGYTF
TGCAGCGTTGAGAACAGACAAAACTATGGCTACACCTTC
>TRBJ2-7|-|TRBV4-2|TRBD1
CASSQDWGPGQSYEQYF
TGTGCCAGCAGCCAAGATTGGGGCCCGGGACAGTCATACGAGCAGTACTTC
>TRBJ2-3|-|TRBV27|-
CASSLGGRQTTDTQYF
TGTGCCAGCAGTTTAGGGGGCCGACAGACCACAGATACGCAGTATTTT
>TRBJ2-1|-|TRBV11-1|TRBD2
CASSLGWTSSNEQFF
TGTGCCAGCAGCTTAGGGTGGACTAGCTCCAATGAGCAGTTCTTC
>TRBJ1-1|-|TRBV4-1|TRBD1
CASSRDRASEAFF
TGCGCCAGCAGCCGGGACAGGGCCTCTGAAGCTTTCTTT
>TRBJ2-5|once|TRBV5-5|TRBD1
CATCRDREETQYF
TGTGCCACCTGCCGGGACAGAGAAGAGACCCAGTACTTC
>TRBJ1-5|-|TRBV27|TRBD1
CASRDRYSNQPQHF
TGTGCCAGCCGGGACAGATATAGCAATCAGCCCCAGCATTTT
>TRBJ2-7|-|TRBV27|-
CASSLRGDTELSYEQYF
TGTGCCAGCAGTTTAAGAGGGGACACCGAATTGTCCTACGAGCAGTACTTC
>TRBJ2-2|-|TRBV28|TRBD2
CASSFGGGEGTGELFF
TGTGCCAGCAGTTTCGGAGGAGGGGAGGGCACCGGGGAGCTGTTTTTT
>TRBJ1-4|-|TRBV7-9|-
CASSAGSANEKLFF
TGTGCCAGCAGCGCGGGGTCGGCTAATGAAAAACTGTTTTTT
>TRBJ2-7|-|TRBV5-4|-
CASSLAPSDEQYF
TGTGCCAGCAGCTTGGCACCCTCGGACGAGCAGTACTTC
>TRBJ2-4|-|TRBV19|TRBD1
CASTPGQGPEKAKNIQYF
TGTGCCAGTACCCCCGGACAGGGACCGGAAAAGGCCAAAAACATTCAGTACTTC
>TRBJ1-2|-|TRBV18|TRBD1
CASSPEGAPSSYGYTF
TGTGCCAGCTCACCAGAGGGGGCTCCTTCTTCATATGGCTACACCTTC
>TRBJ2-7|-|TRBV15|-
CATSRVGREATEQYF
TGTGCCACCAGCAGAGTCGGCAGGGAAGCTACTGAGCAGTACTTC
>TRBJ2-1|-|TRBV28|TRBD2
CASSSRSSGSSNEQFF
TGTGCCAGCAGTTCTCGGTCTAGCGGGAGTAGCAATGAGCAGTTCTTC
>TRBJ2-2|few|TRBV5-4|TRBD1
CASSWGQEGTGELFF
TGTGCCAGCAGCTGGGGACAGGAGGGTACCGGGGAGCTGTTTTTT
>TRBJ2-3|-|TRBV18|-
CASSPAGQASSTPTDTQYF
TGTGCCAGCTCACCAGCGGGCCAGGCCTCATCAACCCCCACAGATACGCAGTATTTT
>TRBJ2-7|-|TRBV29-1|TRBD2
CSVETPGTTDYEQYF
TGCAGCGTTGAAACTCCCGGGACTACCGACTACGAGCAGTACTTC
>TRBJ2-7|-|TRBV27|TRBD1
CASSPWTGIREQYF
TGTGCCAGCAGCCCCTGGACAGGGATAAGGGAGCAGTACTTC
>TRBJ2-3|-|TRBV4-3|-
CASSRSGRTDTQYF
TGCGCCAGCAGCCGCTCAGGGCGCACAGATACGCAGTATTTT
>TRBJ2-7|-|TRBV6-6|-
CASSYMLVPFYEQYF
TGTGCCAGCAGTTATATGTTAGTCCCCTTCTACGAGCAGTACTTC
>TRBJ1-2|-|TRBV15|TRBD1
CATSLTAYTHPGQGNDYGYTF
TGTGCCACCAGCCTGACGGCCTACACCCACCCGGGACAGGGGAACGACTATGGCTACACCTTC
>TRBJ2-5|-|TRBV10-3|TRBD1
CAISWDRRQETQYF
TGTGCCATCAGCTGGGACAGGCGGCAAGAGACCCAGTACTTC
>TRBJ2-3|-|TRBV5-1|TRBD2
CASSLDRLAGGADTQYF
TGCGCCAGCAGCTTGGACAGACTAGCGGGAGGGGCAGATACGCAGTATTTT
>TRBJ2-3|-|TRBV4-1|-
CASSQKEGVRTDTQYF
TGCGCCAGCAGCCAAAAAGAGGGGGTGCGCACAGATACGCAGTATTTT
>TRBJ1-2|-|TRBV6-6|-
CASSQTGYYGYTF
TGTGCCAGCAGTCAAACAGGGTACTATGGCTACACCTTC
>TRBJ2-1|-|TRBV30|TRBD2
CALTGLKHNEQFF
TGTGCCTTGACGGGACTAAAGCACAATGAGCAGTTCTTC